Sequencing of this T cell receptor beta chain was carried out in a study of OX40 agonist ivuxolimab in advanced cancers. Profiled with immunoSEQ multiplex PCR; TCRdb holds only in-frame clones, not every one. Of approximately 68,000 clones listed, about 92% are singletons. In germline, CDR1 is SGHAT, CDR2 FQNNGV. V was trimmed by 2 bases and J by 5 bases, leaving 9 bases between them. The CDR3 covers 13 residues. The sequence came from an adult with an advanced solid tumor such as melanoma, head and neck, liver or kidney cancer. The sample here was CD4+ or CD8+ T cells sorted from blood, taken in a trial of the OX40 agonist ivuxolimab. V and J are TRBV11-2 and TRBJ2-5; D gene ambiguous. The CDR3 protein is CASSLPGEETQYF. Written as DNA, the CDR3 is TGTGCCAGCAGCTTACCCGGAGAGGAGACCCAGTACTTC.